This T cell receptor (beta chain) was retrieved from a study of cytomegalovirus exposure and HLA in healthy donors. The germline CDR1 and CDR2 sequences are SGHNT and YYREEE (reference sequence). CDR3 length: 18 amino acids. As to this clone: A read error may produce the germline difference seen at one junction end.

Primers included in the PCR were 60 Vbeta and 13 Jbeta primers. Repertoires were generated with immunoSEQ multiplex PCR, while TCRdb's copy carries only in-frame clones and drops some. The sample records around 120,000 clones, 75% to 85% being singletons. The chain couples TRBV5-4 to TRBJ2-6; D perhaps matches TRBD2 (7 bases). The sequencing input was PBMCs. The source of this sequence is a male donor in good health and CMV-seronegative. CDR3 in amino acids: CASSLGGRGSSGANGLTF. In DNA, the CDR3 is TGTGCCAGCAGCTTGGGGGGGCGGGGGAGCTCTGGGGCCAACGGCCTGACTTTC. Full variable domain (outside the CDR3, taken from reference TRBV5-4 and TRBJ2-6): ETGVTQSPTHLIKTRGQQVTLRCSSQSGHNTVSWYQQALGQGPQFIFQYYREEENGRGNFPPRFSGLQFPNYSSELNVNALELDDSALYLCASSLGGRGSSGANGLTFGAGSRLTVL.